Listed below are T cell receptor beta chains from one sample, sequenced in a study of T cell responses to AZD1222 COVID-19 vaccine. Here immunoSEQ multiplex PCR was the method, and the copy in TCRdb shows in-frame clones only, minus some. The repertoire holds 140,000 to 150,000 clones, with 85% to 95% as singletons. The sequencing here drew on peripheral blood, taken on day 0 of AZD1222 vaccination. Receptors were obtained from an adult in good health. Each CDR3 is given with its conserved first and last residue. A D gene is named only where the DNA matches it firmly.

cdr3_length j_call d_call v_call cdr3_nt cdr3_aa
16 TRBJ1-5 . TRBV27 TGTGCCAGCAGTTTCCATCGAGACAGAGGCAATCAGCCCCAGCATTTT CASSFHRDRGNQPQHF
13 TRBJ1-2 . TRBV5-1 TGCGCCAGCAGCTTGGACAGGGCTACGGGCTACACCTTC CASSLDRATGYTF
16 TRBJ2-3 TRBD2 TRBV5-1 TGCGCCAGCAGCCCTGGGACTAGCGGGGGATCAGATACGCAGTATTTT CASSPGTSGGSDTQYF
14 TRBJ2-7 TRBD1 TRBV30 TGTGCCTGGAGCTCGGGACAGGGTACCTACGAGCAGTACTTC CAWSSGQGTYEQYF
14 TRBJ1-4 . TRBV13 TGTGCCAGCAGCTATAAAACAACTAATGAAAAACTGTTTTTT CASSYKTTNEKLFF
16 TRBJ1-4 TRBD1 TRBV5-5 TGTGCCAGCAGCCTGATCCCGACAGGGGGTAATGAAAAACTGTTTTTT CASSLIPTGGNEKLFF
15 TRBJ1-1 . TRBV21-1 TGTGCCAGAGGCAGGGTAAGGAGGACGAACACTGAAGCTTTCTTT CARGRVRRTNTEAFF
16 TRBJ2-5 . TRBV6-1 TGTGCCAGCAGTGAAGGGTATGCGACACCCCAAGAGACCCAGTACTTC CASSEGYATPQETQYF
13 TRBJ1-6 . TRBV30 TGTGCCTGGAGGGCAGGGCCCGGTTCACCCCTCCACTTT CAWRAGPGSPLHF
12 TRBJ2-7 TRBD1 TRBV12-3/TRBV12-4 TGTGCCAGCAGTCATACCGGGACAGGGCCGTACTTC CASSHTGTGPYF
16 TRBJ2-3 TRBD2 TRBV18 TGTGCCAGCTCCTTACTAGCGGGAGGCCGCACAGATACGCAGTATTTT CASSLLAGGRTDTQYF
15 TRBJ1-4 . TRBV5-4 TGTGCCAGCAGCTTGGGGGGGGGACCTAATGAAAAACTGTTTTTT CASSLGGGPNEKLFF
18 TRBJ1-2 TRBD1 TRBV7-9 TGTGCCAGCAGCTTAGCGGCGCTTGGGGGCAGGGGGCGGGATGGCTACACCTTC CASSLAALGGRGRDGYTF
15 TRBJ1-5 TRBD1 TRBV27 TGTGCCAGCAGTTTCTACCGGGACAGGAATCAGCCCCAGCATTTT CASSFYRDRNQPQHF
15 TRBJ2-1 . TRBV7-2 TGTGCCAGCAGCTTAGTGGCAAGCTCCTACAATGAGCAGTTCTTC CASSLVASSYNEQFF
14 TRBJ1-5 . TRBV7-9 TGTGCCAGCAGCTCCGACAGACCCTATCAGCCCCAGCATTTT CASSSDRPYQPQHF
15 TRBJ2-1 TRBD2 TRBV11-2 TGTGCCAGCAGCCAGGGGCTAGCGGGGAACAATGAGCAGTTCTTC CASSQGLAGNNEQFF